The entry below gives a single TCR beta chain sequence along with its context. Its antigen is unknown. Other DNA sequences in the same sample also yield this CDR3. The sample belongs to a study of memory CD4+ T cells and cytomegalovirus serostatus. Per the original data handling: Out-of-frame sequences were removed, leaving 2,204,828 distinct TCRbeta sequences. TCRdb's copy holds only in-frame clones and misses some; the assay was immunoSEQ multiplex PCR. V and J calls and clone size are given by that table; D and trimming were obtained from the DNA. The repertoire holds some 30,000 clones, with approximately 72% as singletons. Germline loops: CDR1 GTSNPN, CDR2 SVGIG (reference sequence). The CDR3 runs 13 residues. The V and J ends lost 5 bases and 0 bases respectively, with 8 bases between them. Overall study results and limits: Each of 67 CMV-associated TCRbeta sequences occurred in one to five individuals.

Single viable CD3+CD4+CD8-CD45RO+ cells were sorted as the memory CD4+ T cells. Serostatus was set by detecting CMV pp150, pp28, p38, p52 IgG. The chain carries TRBV30 and TRBJ1-5; TRBD1 is a possible D gene (5 bases). The sample consisted of memory CD4+ T cells from blood. This receptor was identified in an adult in good health and CMV-seronegative. Some clones in this sample may be carry-over from other donors' samples. The CDR3 bases are TGTGCCTGGGGGGCCGATAGCAATCAGCCCCAGCATTTT. Translated, it gives CAWGADSNQPQHF.